Listed below are T cell receptor beta chains from one sample, sequenced in a study of blood T cell repertoires in COVID-19. Generated by immunoSEQ multiplex PCR, the TCRdb table keeps only in-frame clones and is missing some. The sample lists tens of thousands of clones; 85% to 90% were seen once. Sample: peripheral blood. The receptors stem from a man between 65 and 85 years old with acute or convalescent COVID-19. Both conserved end residues are part of each CDR3. A D gene is named only where the DNA matches it firmly. Expanded clones are given a class, and other clones once, few, many or no size at all.

cdr3_nt cdr3_aa j_call v_call clone_size d_call
TGTGCCACCAGTGATCCCGGTGACAGCGATTTAGGAGGCTACACCTTC CATSDPGDSDLGGYTF TRBJ1-2 TRBV24-1 once -
TGTGCCAGCAGCCTAGGCGGTACGCAGTATTTT CASSLGGTQYF TRBJ2-3 TRBV7-3 - -
TGCAGCGTTGAAGGGCGGATGAGCAGGGGGCTGCAAGAGACCCAGTACTTC CSVEGRMSRGLQETQYF TRBJ2-5 TRBV29-1 once TRBD1
TGTGCCAGCAGCCAGCGTTTGGACAGACCTGAAGCTTTCTTT CASSQRLDRPEAFF TRBJ1-1 TRBV4-2 - -
TGTGCCAGCTCCGACTTCCTCATGGCCAAAAACATTCAGTACTTC CASSDFLMAKNIQYF TRBJ2-4 TRBV21-1 - -
TGTGCCGCAGCGGACAGGGGTGGAAACACCATATATTTT CAAADRGGNTIYF TRBJ1-3 TRBV24-1 - TRBD1
TGTGCCAGCAGCCGGAGGACGGAGACCCAGTACTTC CASSRRTETQYF TRBJ2-5 TRBV3-1/TRBV3-2 - -
TGTGCCAGCAGCTTACGCGGGTCCGCGAGCACTGAAGCTTTCTTT CASSLRGSASTEAFF TRBJ1-1 TRBV11-1 - -
TGTGCCAGCAGCTTAGGATCCGGCAGGGGCAATCAGCCCCAGCATTTT CASSLGSGRGNQPQHF TRBJ1-5 TRBV7-8 - -
TGTGCCAGCTCACCTGGGGGGGACGAGCAGTACTTC CASSPGGDEQYF TRBJ2-7 TRBV18 - TRBD2
TGTGCCAGCAGCTTGAACGAGGGCACCGGGGAGCTGTTTTTT CASSLNEGTGELFF TRBJ2-2 TRBV5-4 - -
TGTGCCAGCAGCCAAAGCAGGGGGAATCAGCCCCAGCATTTT CASSQSRGNQPQHF TRBJ1-5 TRBV16 - TRBD1
TGCGCCAGCCAAGCTCTTCCGGGACAGGCGGGCCCCCGGGTCGGGGAGCTGTTTTTT CASQALPGQAGPRVGELFF TRBJ2-2 TRBV5-1 few TRBD1
TGTGCCAGCATCCTACAGTACTACGAGCAGTACTTC CASILQYYEQYF TRBJ2-7 TRBV2 - -
TGTGCCAGCAGCTTACAGGGGGCGGGTTTGAACACTGAAGCTTTCTTT CASSLQGAGLNTEAFF TRBJ1-1 TRBV7-2 - TRBD1
TGTGCCAGCAGTGAATATCGGGGGAGCTCCTACAATGAGCAGTTCTTC CASSEYRGSSYNEQFF TRBJ2-1 TRBV25-1 - -
TGCAGCGTTAGTACTCAGGGCGAGCAGTTCTTC CSVSTQGEQFF TRBJ2-1 TRBV29-1 - -
TGTGCCAGCAGCCCCCGGACAGGTCTTACGGGCTACACCTTC CASSPRTGLTGYTF TRBJ1-2 TRBV7-9 - TRBD1
TGTGCCACGTCACCCCCGGCTAGCGGCCAAGAGACCCAGTACTTC CATSPPASGQETQYF TRBJ2-5 TRBV10-3 - TRBD2
TGTGCCAGCCGAAGAGGCACTAATTCACCCCTCCACTTT CASRRGTNSPLHF TRBJ1-6 TRBV3-1/TRBV3-2 - -
TGTGCCAGCAGGTCATGGGACATTGGAGACACTGAAGCTTTCTTT CASRSWDIGDTEAFF TRBJ1-1 TRBV2 once -
TGTGCTAGCAGCTCGGGACAGGGGGCCGCAGATACGCAGTATTTT CASSSGQGAADTQYF TRBJ2-3 TRBV7-7 - TRBD1
TGTGCCAGTGAAACAGGGACAGCGGATCAGCCCCAGCATTTT CASETGTADQPQHF TRBJ1-5 TRBV28 - TRBD1
TGCGCCAGCAGCCCCGTGCCGGGACAGGGGGATACGCAGTATTTT CASSPVPGQGDTQYF TRBJ2-3 TRBV5-1 - TRBD1
TGTGCCAGCAGTCTCACAGATACGCAGTATTTT CASSLTDTQYF TRBJ2-3 TRBV27 - -
TGCGCCAGCAGCTTGACTAGCGGCCTGATCTACGAGCAGTACTTC CASSLTSGLIYEQYF TRBJ2-7 TRBV4-1 - TRBD2
TGTGCCAGCAGCTTTGGGACACCTGAAGCTTTCTTT CASSFGTPEAFF TRBJ1-1 TRBV5-4 - -
TGTGCCAGCAGCGTTGGCGGGAGGGCAGGCGATGAGCAGTTCTTC CASSVGGRAGDEQFF TRBJ2-1 TRBV9 - TRBD2
TGTGCCAGCAGCTCCGGACATAGGAATGAGCAGTTCTTC CASSSGHRNEQFF TRBJ2-1 TRBV11-3 - -
TGCGCCAGCAGCTTGGGGTCGGGCGGGTACAATGAGCAGTTCTTC CASSLGSGGYNEQFF TRBJ2-1 TRBV5-1 - -
TGTGCCAGTAGCAGACCCGGGACAGGGGGCACCGGGGAGCTGTTTTTT CASSRPGTGGTGELFF TRBJ2-2 TRBV19 once TRBD1
TGTGCCAGCAGCCAAGGGAACATAGACAGGGGAGATGGCTACACCTTC CASSQGNIDRGDGYTF TRBJ1-2 TRBV14 - TRBD1
TGCGCCAGCAGCCCATCTACCGCTCGAAACACCATATATTTT CASSPSTARNTIYF TRBJ1-3 TRBV4-3 - -
TGCGCCAGCAGCCAAGAGGGTTGGGAGGATTTGGGGGAGCTGTTTTTT CASSQEGWEDLGELFF TRBJ2-2 TRBV4-3 once -
TGCGCCAGCAGCCAAGATTTCGGTGGGAGCGGCACAGATACGCAGTATTTT CASSQDFGGSGTDTQYF TRBJ2-3 TRBV4-1 - -
TGTGCCAGCAGGGGGACAGGGGAGAATGAGCAGTTCTTC CASRGTGENEQFF TRBJ2-1 TRBV11-3 - TRBD1
TGTGCCAGCAGTTACGGGCCCCGTGGTGAAAAACTGTTTTTT CASSYGPRGEKLFF TRBJ1-4 TRBV6-2/TRBV6-3 - -
TGTGCCAGCAGTTACGCGGTTGGGGGCTACACCTTC CASSYAVGGYTF TRBJ1-2 TRBV12-3/TRBV12-4 - -
TGCGCCAGCAAGCAGGCTAGCGGAACCTACGAGCAGTACTTC CASKQASGTYEQYF TRBJ2-7 TRBV5-1 few TRBD2
TGCAGCGTTGAATTTTTCCTATTATCCTACAATGAGCAGTTCTTC CSVEFFLLSYNEQFF TRBJ2-1 TRBV29-1 few -
TGTGCCAGCAGCGCAGGATGGGGAGGCACTGAAGCTTTCTTT CASSAGWGGTEAFF TRBJ1-1 TRBV7-8 - -
TGTGCCAGCACCCTGCGCGGGACTAGCGGAGGCTACAATGAGCAGTTCTTC CASTLRGTSGGYNEQFF TRBJ2-1 TRBV27 - TRBD2
TGTGCCAGTAGCCCCGGGACAGTCTCCTACAATGAGCAGTTCTTC CASSPGTVSYNEQFF TRBJ2-1 TRBV19 - TRBD1
TGTGCCAGCAGCGTAGGAATGCGCCTCCAAGAGACCCAGTACTTC CASSVGMRLQETQYF TRBJ2-5 TRBV9 - -
TGTGCCAGCAGTTACGCGGGAGGATCTTACGAGCAGTACTTC CASSYAGGSYEQYF TRBJ2-7 TRBV6-5 - TRBD2
TGTGCCAGCAAAACCAGGGGGGAGAACACCGGGGAGCTGTTTTTT CASKTRGENTGELFF TRBJ2-2 TRBV2 - -
TGTGCCAGCAGCCCCGTACGACAGACTAACTATGGCTACACCTTC CASSPVRQTNYGYTF TRBJ1-2 TRBV5-4 - -
TGTGCCAGCAGCCAAGGGGGGGGAGAAGGAGATACGCAGTATTTT CASSQGGGEGDTQYF TRBJ2-3 TRBV3-1/TRBV3-2 - TRBD2
TGTGCCACCAGTGATACGGCTAGCGGCTACAATGAGCAGTTCTTC CATSDTASGYNEQFF TRBJ2-1 TRBV24-1 - TRBD2
TGCGCCAGCAGTGAGCCACGTGGGGGACTGAACTATGGCTACACCTTC CASSEPRGGLNYGYTF TRBJ1-2 TRBV10-2 - -
TGTGCCACCAGCACCCTAGCGGGGGGCTATACCGGGGAGCTGTTTTTT CATSTLAGGYTGELFF TRBJ2-2 TRBV15 - TRBD2
TGTGCCAGCGCACGACACAAAACAGGGGGCGCGGAGACCCAGTACTTC CASARHKTGGAETQYF TRBJ2-5 TRBV19 once TRBD1
TGTGCCAGCAGTTCCCACTACGAGCAGTACTTC CASSSHYEQYF TRBJ2-7 TRBV27 - -
TGTGCCAGCAGCCCAGGACTAGCGACTGAGCAGTTCTTC CASSPGLATEQFF TRBJ2-1 TRBV14 once TRBD2
TGCAGCGTTGGGGGACAGGGGCAGGGCTACACCTTC CSVGGQGQGYTF TRBJ1-2 TRBV29-1 - TRBD1
TGTGCCAGCAGCGTATTTGGACAGGGAAAAACTGAAGCTTTCTTT CASSVFGQGKTEAFF TRBJ1-1 TRBV9 - TRBD1
TGCGCCAGCAGCATGACTAGCGGGCCAGCGAACACCGGGGAGCTGTTTTTT CASSMTSGPANTGELFF TRBJ2-2 TRBV5-1 - TRBD2
TGTGCCACCAGTCCCCTGGGCCTGGAGCTGTTTTTT CATSPLGLELFF TRBJ2-2 TRBV24-1 - -
TGTGCCAGCAGGGAGTCCGGGACTAGTCAGTTCTTC CASRESGTSQFF TRBJ2-1 TRBV28 few TRBD2
TGTGCCAGCAGCTTATCAGCGGGGCGAGGAGATACGCAGTATTTT CASSLSAGRGDTQYF TRBJ2-3 TRBV7-2 - TRBD2